This entry is about one TCR beta chain. What it binds is unknown. The data are from a study of shared clonotypes between healthy human individuals. CDR1 and CDR2 (germline): LGHNA, YNFKEQ. The V end was cut by 4 bases, the J end by 2 bases, with 10 bases between. The length of the CDR3 is 14 residues. The assay was immunoSEQ multiplex PCR, and TCRdb's table has in-frame clones only and misses some. The table has about a million clones, 60% to 80% seen once. Study-level points and caveats: In contrast to clonotypes shared by all four donors, non-shared clonotypes had lower generation probabilities. Naive CD4 clonotypes were shared across a handful of donors at roughly 5.5%.

This chain links TRBV4-2 with TRBJ2-3; D is undetermined. This sequence was found in a man between 18 and 29 years old in good health. Some clones in this sample may be carry-over from other donors' samples. The specimen sequenced was memory CD4+ T cells from PBMCs. Noted subset: CD45RA-negative fraction. The CDR3 nucleotides read TGTGCCAGCAGCCTGATGGGCACCACAGATACGCAGTATTTT. Protein: CASSLMGTTDTQYF.